Described below is a single T cell receptor beta chain sequence and its context. This sample is drawn from a study of blood T cell repertoires in COVID-19. In the study overall: From T cells, B-cell-depleted T cells, or PBMCs came the material, which was cDNA or gDNA.

The CDR3 has 14 amino acids. Trimming removed 6 bases from V and 2 bases from J; junction bases left unmatched: 4. Germline CDR1 reads MNHEY; CDR2 reads SVGAGI. As processed by the authors: Reference gene primer amplification in the assay estimated nucleated cell counts. TCRdb keeps only in-frame clones here, not all; method: immunoSEQ multiplex PCR. The V and J calls and the clone size are those of that table, but D and trimming were determined from the DNA. The data hold about 190,000 clones, with about 86% observed a single time. Sequencing used peripheral blood. The chain joins TRBV6-5 to TRBJ1-2, with 9 nucleotides matching TRBD1. This TCR came from a man aged 50-59 years with active or convalescent COVID-19. Here the CDR3 reads CASRYRGRNYGYTF. DNA for the CDR3: TGTGCCAGCAGGTACAGGGGGCGGAACTATGGCTACACCTTC.